This T cell receptor (beta chain) was observed in a study of beta chain features in type 1 diabetes (dated by TCRdb to the late 2010s). With respect to the entire study: Mean age, gender distribution, total cell number and subset yield did not differ between patients and healthy donors. Whereas all 28 donors provided naive and central memory subsets, regulatory and stem cell-like memory subsets were isolated from just 8 patients and about eight healthy donors. The study compared the TCRB repertoires of sorted circulating CD4+ T cell subsets in recently diagnosed type 1 diabetes patients with those in matched healthy donors. A total of 85 million to 140 million sorted cells were examined across all samples, and a strong correlation was observed between cell number per subset and RNA yield.

The entire isolated RNA was reverse transcribed using the High Capacity cDNA Reverse Transcription Kit, and thus expressed TCRB transcripts were sequenced. Deep immunoSEQ sequencing was performed on naive, central memory and regulatory T cell samples, with an average of roughly 4 million total reads per sample. Sorted cells were lysed in RLT buffer, and RNA was extracted using DNase-treated RNeasy Micro or Mini kits according to cell number. To prevent cross-contamination, every cell subset was processed on its own, while patient and healthy donor samples were processed together. The immunoSEQ multiplex PCR was used to amplify TCRB sequences from cDNA, yielding 87-bp fragments that span the CDR3 region. The amplicons were sequenced using the Illumina HiSeq platform. The study's own analysis went as follows. PCR bias was computationally corrected using synthetic template baselines, reads within Hamming distance 2 were collapsed, and singletons that could not be merged were discarded. Reads were aligned to IMGT to assign V, D and J genes, CDR3 length, and insertions or deletions at six rearrangement sites. Clonotype counts were normalized to sorted cell number within each subset before computing true diversity and Gini coefficients with the tcR R package. The overlap coefficient, calculated on TCRB nucleotide sequences, was used to measure repertoire sharing. As a proxy for the pre-selection repertoire, out-of-frame TCRB sequences from naive cells were analyzed. TCRdb carries this immuneACCESS record with in-frame sequences only. Its versions omit some clonotypes, under half of them owing to an unresolved V gene in the studies checked, with the rest unexplained. The V and J calls and the clone size are those of that table, but D and trimming were determined from the DNA. The sample table shows approximately 270,000 clones, and 13% to 15% are seen once. The biggest ten clones account for about 0.017% of the sample.

On this clone itself: Its antigen has not been determined. No quality values exist for individual bases; no much larger clone is one base distant.

A single peripheral blood draw of about 120 mL on average was collected from each donor into heparinised tubes. Using a panel that included CD45RO, CCR7, CD25, CD127, CD95 and CD27, naive, central memory, regulatory and stem cell-like memory CD4+ T cells were sorted on a BD FACSAria II. Every sorted population had a purity above 98%. Right away, PBMCs were isolated by Lymphoprep density gradient centrifugation and were stained directly, with no culture step. To minimize batch effects, samples were stained and sorted in pairs, one healthy donor with one patient per experiment. Beyond this particular receptor, the publication reports: Naive, central memory and regulatory TCRB repertoires appeared to be more similar among patients than among healthy donors. Type 1 diabetes patients showed a moderate but significant shortening of TCRB CDR3 length in all four CD4+ subsets. PCR may preferentially amplify shorter templates, but because patient and control samples were amplified and corrected together, any resulting skew would affect both groups equally. Because cDNA rather than genomic DNA was sequenced, highly expressing activated cells could have been over-represented, although no difference in activation and CD3 levels was found between groups. Fewer insertions and more nucleotide deletions at VDJ recombination sites were observed in patients with type 1 diabetes, implying thymic rearrangement abnormalities. Because the HLA sub-analyses included only small numbers of individuals, any influence of HLA type on TCRB rearrangement was left unresolved.

The CDR3, cysteine through phenylalanine, is 14 amino acids long. CDR3 DNA is the only sequence kept; it has 42 bases, read in frame from the first base. After removal of 4 bases from V and 2 bases from J, the junction retains 6 bases not matched to a gene. CDR1 is given as SQVTM and CDR2 as ANQGSEA, both from the germline V gene. Material for sequencing was naive CD4+ T cells from blood. Explained via the paper, the cell subset or site label denotes: true naive CD4+ T cells. The chain joins TRBV29-1 to TRBJ2-3; TRBD1 aligns with 7 central bases. The TCR sequence derives from a man aged 25 to 40 with type 1 diabetes. For the CDR3, the sequence is CSVARGTVTDTQYF. Here is the DNA: TGCAGCGTTGCGAGAGGGACAGTCACAGATACGCAGTATTTT.